These 13 T cell receptor beta chains were sequenced from one sample in a study of T cell responses to AZD1222 COVID-19 vaccine. Assay used: immunoSEQ multiplex PCR; TCRdb lists only in-frame clones, some missing. The profile shows roughly 150,000 clones, about 90% of them singletons. The material sequenced was peripheral blood, taken on day 0 of AZD1222 vaccination. The receptors derive from an adult in good health.

The rearrangement joins TRBV5-4 to TRBJ1-6; D remains unclear. The CDR3 is 15 amino acids. V lost 1 base, J lost 0 bases, and 5 bases lay in between. From germline, CDR1 is SGHNT and CDR2 YYREEE (reference sequence). This CDR3 reads CASSLMSSYNSPLHF. The CDR3 DNA follows: TGTGCCAGCAGCTTGATGAGCTCCTATAATTCACCCCTCCACTTT.

The chain links TRBV6-5 to TRBJ2-7; D is possibly TRBD2 (6 bases). Looked up from germline, CDR1 is MNHEY and CDR2 is SVGAGI. CDR3 length: 15 amino acids. V was clipped by 6 bases and J by 3 bases, with 18 bases between them. CDR3: CASSTLGGLNYEQYF. CDR3 nucleotide sequence: TGTGCCAGCAGCACTCTGGGGGGACTTAACTACGAGCAGTACTTC.

The genes are TRBV28 and TRBJ1-2, with D possibly being TRBD1 (5 bases). Per the germline V gene, CDR1 is MDHEN and CDR2 is SYDVKM. Trimming left V 2 bases short and J 1 base short, with 20 bases between. The CDR3 runs to 18 residues. DNA for the CDR3: TGTGCCAGCAGTTTAGCGACAGTTGGTGCCGCGCATAACTATGGCTACACCTTC. Its translation is CASSLATVGAAHNYGYTF.

This rearrangement joins TRBV2 to TRBJ1-1; 7 bases align to TRBD1. The CDR3 sequence is 15 residues long. Per the germline V gene, CDR1 is SNHLY and CDR2 is FYNNEI. With 3 bases clipped from V and 0 bases from J, the junction kept 4 bases outside the gene matches. CDR3 protein: CASSEGQQMNTEAFF. The DNA for the CDR3 is TGTGCCAGCAGTGAGGGACAGCAGATGAACACTGAAGCTTTCTTT.

The V and J genes are TRBV5-1 and TRBJ1-4, with D perhaps matching TRBD1 (6 bases). Germline V gene sequence: CDR1 SGHRS, CDR2 YFSETQ. The V and J ends lost 4 bases and 5 bases respectively, with 15 bases between them. The CDR3 is made up of 15 amino acids. The CDR3 reads CASSLRGKENEKLFF. The CDR3 nucleotides read TGCGCCAGCAGCCTAAGGGGGAAAGAGAATGAAAAACTGTTTTTT.

The rearrangement links TRBV9 to TRBJ2-2; D gene unclear. The CDR3 is 14 residues long. The V gene's germline CDR1 is SGDLS and CDR2 YYNGEE. Trimming removed 0 bases at V and 2 bases at J, with 5 bases between. CDR3 sequence reads: CASSVDLNTGELFF. The DNA of the CDR3 is TGTGCCAGCAGCGTAGACTTAAACACCGGGGAGCTGTTTTTT.

The chain uses TRBV6-6 and TRBJ1-4; 7 positions match TRBD1. J gave up 5 bases and V 5 bases, and 11 bases lay outside the gene matches. The germline CDR1 and CDR2 sequences are MNHNY and SVGAGI (reference sequence). The CDR3 has 16 residues. The CDR3 DNA reads TGTGCCAGCAGTGGTAATGCCGGGACAGTGAATGAAAAACTGTTTTTT. This translates into CASSGNAGTVNEKLFF.

This clone was detected only once. The J gene is TRBJ2-1, the V gene TRBV6-6; 7 bases align to TRBD1. Germline values: CDR1 MNHNY, CDR2 SVGAGI (reference sequence). The V gene end was trimmed by 6 bases and the J gene end by 6 bases; junction bases not matched to a gene: 8. The CDR3 covers 14 residues. CDR3 nucleotide sequence: TGTGCCAGCAGCCGGGGACAGTCCCCCAATGAGCAGTTCTTC. It encodes CASSRGQSPNEQFF.

This clone was found once. The J gene is TRBJ2-1, the V gene TRBV7-9; no reliable D call. Trimming removed 1 base at V and 0 bases at J, with 13 bases between. CDR3 size: 17 residues. CDR1 is SEHNR, CDR2 FQNEAQ, per germline (reference sequence). CDR3 bases: TGTGCCAGCAGCTTAGAAGGCGGCGGCCTCTCCTACAATGAGCAGTTCTTC. It is translated as CASSLEGGGLSYNEQFF.

The V gene is TRBV24-1, the J gene TRBJ2-2; TRBD1 matches 10 bases. In germline, CDR1 is KGHDR, CDR2 SFDVKD. The CDR3 has 17 residues. Unmatched junction bases numbered 5, after V lost 4 bases and J lost 1 base. In DNA, the CDR3 is TGTGCCACCAGTGAGCCGACAGGGGGCCAGAACACCGGGGAGCTGTTTTTT. Translated, it gives CATSEPTGGQNTGELFF.

The J gene is TRBJ2-2, the V gene TRBV3-1 (or the pseudogene TRBV3-2); no reliable D call. The J call is doubtful: the DNA matches TRBJ1-3 better. The CDR3 sequence is 16 residues long. Per germline, CDR1 LGHDT and CDR2 YNNKEL (reference sequence). CDR3 amino acids: CASSQVGIVGGNTIYF. The CDR3 coding sequence is TGTGCCAGCAGCCAAGTTGGGATTGTGGGCGGAAACACCATATATTTT.

This chain connects TRBV6-5 to TRBJ2-7, with 7 nucleotides matching TRBD1. The V gene's germline CDR1 is MNHEY and CDR2 SVGAGI. This CDR3 is 13 amino acids long. V trimming: 7 bases; J trimming: 0 bases; junction bases outside the gene matches: 3. The chain's CDR3 is CASTRDSSYEQYF. For the CDR3, the DNA is TGTGCCAGCACTCGGGACAGCTCCTACGAGCAGTACTTC.

This clone occurred once. V usage is TRBV6-5 and J usage is TRBJ2-6; no definite D call. Trimming took 7 bases from V and 4 from J, leaving 8 bases between them. The CDR3 spans 13 residues. From germline, CDR1 is MNHEY and CDR2 SVGAGI. The CDR3 reads CASKGSGANVLTF. CDR3 in DNA: TGTGCCAGCAAAGGGTCCGGGGCCAACGTCCTGACTTTC.